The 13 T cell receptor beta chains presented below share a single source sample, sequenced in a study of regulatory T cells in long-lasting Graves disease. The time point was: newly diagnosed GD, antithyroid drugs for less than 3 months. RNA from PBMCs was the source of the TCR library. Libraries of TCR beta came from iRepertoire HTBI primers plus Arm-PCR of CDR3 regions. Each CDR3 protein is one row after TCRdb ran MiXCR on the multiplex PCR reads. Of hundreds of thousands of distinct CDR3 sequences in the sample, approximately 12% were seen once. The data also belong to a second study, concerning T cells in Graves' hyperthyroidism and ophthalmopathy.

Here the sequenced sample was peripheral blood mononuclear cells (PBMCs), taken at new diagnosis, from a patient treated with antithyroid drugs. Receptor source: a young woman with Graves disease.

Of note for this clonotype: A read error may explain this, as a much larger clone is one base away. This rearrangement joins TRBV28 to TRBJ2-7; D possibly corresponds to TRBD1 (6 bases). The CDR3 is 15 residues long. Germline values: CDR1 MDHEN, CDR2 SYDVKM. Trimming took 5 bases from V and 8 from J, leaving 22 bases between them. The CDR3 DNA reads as TGTGCCAGCAGTCCTAGGGGGATTGGTGAATACAAGCAGTACTTC. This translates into CASSPRGIGEYKQYF. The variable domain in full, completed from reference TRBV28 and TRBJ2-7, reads DVKVTQSSRYLVKRTGEKVFLECVQDMDHENMFWYRQDPGLGLRLIYFSYDVKMKEKGDIPEGYSVSREKKERFSLILESASTNQTSMYLCASSPRGIGEYKQYFGPGTRLTVT.

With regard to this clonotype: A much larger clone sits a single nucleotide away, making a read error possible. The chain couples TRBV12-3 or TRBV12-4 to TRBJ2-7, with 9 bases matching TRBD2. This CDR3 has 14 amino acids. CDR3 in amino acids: CASSSSGRILERYF. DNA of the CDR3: TGTGCCAGCAGTTCGAGCGGGAGGATCCTCGAGCGGTACTTC.

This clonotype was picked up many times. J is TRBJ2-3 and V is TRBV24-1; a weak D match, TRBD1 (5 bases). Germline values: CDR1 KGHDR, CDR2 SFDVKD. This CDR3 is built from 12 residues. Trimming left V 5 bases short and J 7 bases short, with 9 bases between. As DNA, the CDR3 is TGTGCCACCAGTGCCCAGGGTTATACGCAGTATTTT. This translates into CATSAQGYTQYF.

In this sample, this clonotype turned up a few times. The CDR3 sequence: CASSGGEGSGDEQYF. CDR3 nucleotide sequence: TGTGCCAGCAGTGGGGGAGAGGGGAGCGGGGACGAGCAGTACTTC. This rearrangement joins TRBV2 to TRBJ2-7; 7 bases match TRBD2. Trimming at V came to 4 bases and at J to 5 bases, leaving 11 bases not matched to a gene. CDR3 length: 15 amino acids. The germline CDR1 and CDR2 sequences are SNHLY and FYNNEI.

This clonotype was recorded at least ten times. Here the CDR3 DNA reads TGTGCCAGCAGCCCCACTGCGGTAGCTTTCTTT. Its translation is CASSPTAVAFF. The chain employs TRBV7-9 and TRBJ1-1, with unresolved D. The germline gives CDR1 SEHNR, CDR2 FQNEAQ (reference sequence). The CDR3 extends over 11 amino acids. The germline V and J ends were trimmed by 5 bases and 10 bases, with 11 bases remaining between them.

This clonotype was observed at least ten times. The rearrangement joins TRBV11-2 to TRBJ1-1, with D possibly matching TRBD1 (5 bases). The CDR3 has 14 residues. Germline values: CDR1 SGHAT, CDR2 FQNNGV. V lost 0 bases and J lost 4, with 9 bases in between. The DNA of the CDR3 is TGTGCCAGCAGCTTAGAGGGGGGTAGCACTGAAGCTTTCTTT. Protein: CASSLEGGSTEAFF.

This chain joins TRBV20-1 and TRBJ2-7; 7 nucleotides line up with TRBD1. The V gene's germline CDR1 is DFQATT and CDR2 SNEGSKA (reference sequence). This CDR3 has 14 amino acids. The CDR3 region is CSAQKGQSVNEQYF. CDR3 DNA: TGCAGCGCCCAAAAGGGACAGTCAGTAAACGAGCAGTACTTC.

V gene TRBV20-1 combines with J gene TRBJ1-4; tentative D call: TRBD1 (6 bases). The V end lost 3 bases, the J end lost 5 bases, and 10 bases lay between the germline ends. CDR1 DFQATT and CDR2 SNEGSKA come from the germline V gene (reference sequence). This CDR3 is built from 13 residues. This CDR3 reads CSASWTVNEKLFF. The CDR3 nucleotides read TGCAGTGCTAGCTGGACAGTGAATGAAAAACTGTTTTTT.

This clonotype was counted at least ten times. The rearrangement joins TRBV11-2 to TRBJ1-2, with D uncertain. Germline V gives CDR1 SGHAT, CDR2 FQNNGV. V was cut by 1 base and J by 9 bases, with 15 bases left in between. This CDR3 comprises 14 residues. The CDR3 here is CASSLAPPMVRYTF. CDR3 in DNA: TGTGCCAGCAGCTTAGCACCCCCGATGGTGCGCTACACCTTC.

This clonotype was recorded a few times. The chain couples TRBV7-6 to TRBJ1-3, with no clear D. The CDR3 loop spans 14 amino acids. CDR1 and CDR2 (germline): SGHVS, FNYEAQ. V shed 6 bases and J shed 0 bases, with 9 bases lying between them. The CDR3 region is CASSQQYSGNTIYF. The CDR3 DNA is TGTGCCAGCAGTCAACAATACTCTGGAAACACCATATATTTT.

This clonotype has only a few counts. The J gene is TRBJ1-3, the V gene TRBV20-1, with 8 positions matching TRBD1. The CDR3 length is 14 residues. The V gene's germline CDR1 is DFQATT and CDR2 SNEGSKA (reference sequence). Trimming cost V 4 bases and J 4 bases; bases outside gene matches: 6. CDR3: CSATPTGAGNTIYF. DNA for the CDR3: TGCAGTGCTACCCCGACAGGGGCCGGAAACACCATATATTTT.

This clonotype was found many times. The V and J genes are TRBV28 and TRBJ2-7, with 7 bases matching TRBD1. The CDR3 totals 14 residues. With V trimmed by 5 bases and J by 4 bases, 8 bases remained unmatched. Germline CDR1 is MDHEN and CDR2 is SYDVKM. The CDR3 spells CASSVPGQPYEQYF. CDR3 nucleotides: TGTGCCAGCAGTGTACCGGGACAGCCATACGAGCAGTACTTC. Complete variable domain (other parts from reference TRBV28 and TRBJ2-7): DVKVTQSSRYLVKRTGEKVFLECVQDMDHENMFWYRQDPGLGLRLIYFSYDVKMKEKGDIPEGYSVSREKKERFSLILESASTNQTSMYLCASSVPGQPYEQYFGPGTRLTVT.

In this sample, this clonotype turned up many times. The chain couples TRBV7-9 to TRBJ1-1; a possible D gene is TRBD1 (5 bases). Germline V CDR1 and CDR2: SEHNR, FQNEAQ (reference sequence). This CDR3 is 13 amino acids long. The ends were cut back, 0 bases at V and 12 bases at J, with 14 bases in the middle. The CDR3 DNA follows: TGTGCCAGCAGCTTAGCCCCTGAAGGGGAAACTTTCTTT. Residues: CASSLAPEGETFF.